This T cell receptor beta chain was captured in a study of CD8+ T cells in alopecia areata. In its sample, this clone was seen a few times. The gene symbols are mouse symbols. The CDR3 end is not reached by the read, which stops 4 residues before it; the germline J gene fills it in. Sequencing used cDNA as its template, made by extracting RNA and reverse transcribing it. The method was immunoSEQ multiplex PCR; TCRdb's version includes in-frame clones alone and lacks a portion of them. The data show around 110,000 clones, with none appearing a single time. The CDR3 spans 14 residues. In germline, CDR1 is NSQYPW, CDR2 LRSPGD (reference sequence).

The TCR sequence derives from a C3H/HeJ mouse with alopecia areata. MHC haplotype here: H2-k. The chain uses TRBV1 and TRBJ2-4; 9 bases are shared with TRBD1. The material sequenced was lesional skin. The DNA read from the CDR3 is TGCACCTGCAGGGAGAACAGGGGGCGAAAC. Protein sequence: CTCRENRGRN. The whole CDR3 protein reads CTCRENRGRNTLYF.